This T cell receptor (beta chain) was identified in a study of T cell repertoires in cytomegalovirus infection. On the study more broadly: CMV infection and matching HLA type were both indicated by public TCR beta signatures.

TCRdb reanalysed the reads using MiXCR and keeps one entry per CDR3 protein. The sample carries 400,000 or so distinct CDR3 sequences, over 15% recorded once. This clonotype was picked up a small number of times. Its target is unknown. Whole-study results and caveats: In two of eight donors, the top clonotype was HLA-C-restricted CMV-specific. Totalled public TCR beta family frequency picked out people who carried CMV plus the relevant HLA.

The ends lost 1 base at V and 7 bases at J; junction bases unmatched: 6. The CDR3 is made up of 16 amino acids. This sequence joins TRBV12-3 or TRBV12-4 and TRBJ2-1; 11 positions agree with TRBD2. The sequence was obtained from a human donor in good health (CMV status not recorded). Some clones in this sample may be carry-over from other donors' samples. The sequenced sample consisted of PBMCs. The CDR3 loop reads CASSLGLASGGNEQFF. Here the CDR3 DNA reads TGTGCCAGCAGTTTAGGGTTGGCTAGCGGGGGGAATGAGCAGTTCTTC.